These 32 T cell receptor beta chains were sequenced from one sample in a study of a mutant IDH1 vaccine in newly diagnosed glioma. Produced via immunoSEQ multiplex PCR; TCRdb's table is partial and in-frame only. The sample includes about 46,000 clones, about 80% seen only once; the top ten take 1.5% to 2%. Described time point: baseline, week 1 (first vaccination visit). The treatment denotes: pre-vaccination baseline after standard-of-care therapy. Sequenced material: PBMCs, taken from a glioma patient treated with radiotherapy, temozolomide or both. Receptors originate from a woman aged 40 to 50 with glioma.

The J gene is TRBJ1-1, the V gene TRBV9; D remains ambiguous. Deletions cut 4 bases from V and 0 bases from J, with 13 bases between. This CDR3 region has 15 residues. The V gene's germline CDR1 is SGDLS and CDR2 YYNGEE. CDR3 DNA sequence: TGTGCCAGCAGCCTCTCCAGCAGAATGAACACTGAAGCTTTCTTT. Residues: CASSLSSRMNTEAFF.

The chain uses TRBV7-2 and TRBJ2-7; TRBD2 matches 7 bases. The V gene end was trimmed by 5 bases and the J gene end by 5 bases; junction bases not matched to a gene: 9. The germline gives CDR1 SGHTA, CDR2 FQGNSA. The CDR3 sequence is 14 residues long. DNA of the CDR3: TGTGCCAGCAGCCACGGGGGGATCCTTGACGAGCAGTACTTC. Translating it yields CASSHGGILDEQYF.

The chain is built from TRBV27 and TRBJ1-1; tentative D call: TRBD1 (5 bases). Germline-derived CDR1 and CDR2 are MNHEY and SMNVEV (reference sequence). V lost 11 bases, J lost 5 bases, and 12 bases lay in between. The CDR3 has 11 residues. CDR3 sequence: CAPRRGTEAFF. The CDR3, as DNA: TGTGCCCCGAGGAGGGGAACTGAAGCTTTCTTT.

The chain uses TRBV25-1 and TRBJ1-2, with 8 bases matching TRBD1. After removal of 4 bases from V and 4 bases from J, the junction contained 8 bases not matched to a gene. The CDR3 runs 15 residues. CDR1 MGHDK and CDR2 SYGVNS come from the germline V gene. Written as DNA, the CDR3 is TGTGCCAGCAGTGCTCACAGGGGGATAGCCTATGGCTACACCTTC. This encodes CASSAHRGIAYGYTF.

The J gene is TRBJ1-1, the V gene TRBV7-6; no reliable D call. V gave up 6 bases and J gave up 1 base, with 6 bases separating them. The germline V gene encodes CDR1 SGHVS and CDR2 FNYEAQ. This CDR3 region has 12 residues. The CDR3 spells CASRDGNTEAFF. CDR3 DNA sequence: TGTGCCAGCAGAGACGGGAACACTGAAGCTTTCTTT. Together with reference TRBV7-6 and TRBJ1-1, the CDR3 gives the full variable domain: GAGVSQSPRYKVTKRGQDVALRCDPISGHVSLYWYRQALGQGPEFLTYFNYEAQQDKSGLPNDRFSAERPEGSISTLTIQRTEQRDSAMYRCASRDGNTEAFFGQGTRLTVV.

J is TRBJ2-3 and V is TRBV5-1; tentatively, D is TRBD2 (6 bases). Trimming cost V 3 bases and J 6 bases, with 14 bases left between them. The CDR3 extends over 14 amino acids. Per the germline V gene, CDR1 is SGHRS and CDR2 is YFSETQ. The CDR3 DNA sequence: TGCGCCAGCAGCTGGGGACTGTCGGAGGATACGCAGTATTTT. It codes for CASSWGLSEDTQYF.

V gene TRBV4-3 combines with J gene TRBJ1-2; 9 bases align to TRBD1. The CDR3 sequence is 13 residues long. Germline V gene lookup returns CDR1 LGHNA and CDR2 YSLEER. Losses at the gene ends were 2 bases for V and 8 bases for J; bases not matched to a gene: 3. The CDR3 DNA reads TGCGCCAGCAGCCAACCGGGACAGGGAGGCTACACCTTC. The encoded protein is CASSQPGQGGYTF.

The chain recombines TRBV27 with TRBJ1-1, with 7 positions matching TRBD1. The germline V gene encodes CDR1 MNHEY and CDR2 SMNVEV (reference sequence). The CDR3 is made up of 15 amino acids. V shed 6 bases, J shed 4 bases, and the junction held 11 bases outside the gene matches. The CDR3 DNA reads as TGTGCCAGCAGCCCCCAGGGGGTTGTGGGCACTGAAGCTTTCTTT. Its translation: CASSPQGVVGTEAFF.

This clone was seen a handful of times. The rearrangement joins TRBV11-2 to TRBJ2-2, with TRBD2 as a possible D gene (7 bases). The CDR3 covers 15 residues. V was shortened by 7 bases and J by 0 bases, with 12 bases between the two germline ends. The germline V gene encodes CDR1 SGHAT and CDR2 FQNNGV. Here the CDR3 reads CASKMGGPNTGELFF. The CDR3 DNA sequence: TGTGCCAGCAAAATGGGGGGGCCGAACACCGGGGAGCTGTTTTTT.

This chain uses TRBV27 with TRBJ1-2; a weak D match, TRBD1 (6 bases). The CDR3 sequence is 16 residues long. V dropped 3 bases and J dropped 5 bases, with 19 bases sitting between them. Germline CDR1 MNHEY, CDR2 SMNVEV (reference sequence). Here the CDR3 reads CASSFTQTGPQYGYTF. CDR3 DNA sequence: TGTGCCAGCAGTTTCACCCAGACAGGCCCTCAATATGGCTACACCTTC.

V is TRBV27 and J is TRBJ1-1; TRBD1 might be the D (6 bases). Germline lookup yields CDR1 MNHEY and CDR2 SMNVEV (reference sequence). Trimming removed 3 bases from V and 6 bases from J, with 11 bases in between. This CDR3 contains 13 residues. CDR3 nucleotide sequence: TGTGCCAGCAGTTTGGTCAGGGGTGCTGAAGCTTTCTTT. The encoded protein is CASSLVRGAEAFF.

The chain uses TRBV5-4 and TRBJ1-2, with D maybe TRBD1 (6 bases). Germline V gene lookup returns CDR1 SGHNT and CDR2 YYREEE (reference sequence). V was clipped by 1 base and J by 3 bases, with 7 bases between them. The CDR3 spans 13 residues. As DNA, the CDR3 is TGTGCCAGCAGCTTGAGGACAGACTATGGCTACACCTTC. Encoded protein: CASSLRTDYGYTF.

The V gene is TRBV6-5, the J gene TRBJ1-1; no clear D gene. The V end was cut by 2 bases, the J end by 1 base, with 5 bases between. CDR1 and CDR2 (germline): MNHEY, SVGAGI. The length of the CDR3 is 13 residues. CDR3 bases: TGTGCCAGCAGTTACCAGAGGAACACTGAAGCTTTCTTT. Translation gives CASSYQRNTEAFF.

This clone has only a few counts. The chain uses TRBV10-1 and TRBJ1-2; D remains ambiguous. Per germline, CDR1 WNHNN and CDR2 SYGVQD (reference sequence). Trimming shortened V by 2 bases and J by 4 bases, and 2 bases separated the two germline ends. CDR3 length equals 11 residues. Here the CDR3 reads CASSEPYGYTF. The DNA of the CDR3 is TGCGCCAGCAGTGAGCCCTATGGCTACACCTTC.

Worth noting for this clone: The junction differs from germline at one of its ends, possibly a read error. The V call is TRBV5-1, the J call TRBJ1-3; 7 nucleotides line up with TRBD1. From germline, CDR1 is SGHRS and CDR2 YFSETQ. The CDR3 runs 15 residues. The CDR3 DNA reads TGCGCCAGCAGCTCCGGGACAGTCGATGGAGACACCATATATTTT. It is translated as CASSSGTVDGDTIYF.

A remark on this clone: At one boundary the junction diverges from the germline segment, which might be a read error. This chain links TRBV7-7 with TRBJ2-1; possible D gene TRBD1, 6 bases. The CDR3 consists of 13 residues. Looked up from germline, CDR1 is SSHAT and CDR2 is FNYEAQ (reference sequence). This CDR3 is CASSLGQNNEQFF. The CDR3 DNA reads TGTGCTAGCAGCTTGGGACAAAACAATGAGCAGTTCTTC.

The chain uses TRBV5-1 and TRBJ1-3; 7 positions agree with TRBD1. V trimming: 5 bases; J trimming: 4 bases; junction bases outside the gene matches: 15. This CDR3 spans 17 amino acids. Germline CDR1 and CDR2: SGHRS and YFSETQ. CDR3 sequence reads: CASRFGGTGVAGNTIYF. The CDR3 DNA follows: TGCGCCAGCAGATTTGGGGGTACAGGGGTGGCCGGAAACACCATATATTTT.

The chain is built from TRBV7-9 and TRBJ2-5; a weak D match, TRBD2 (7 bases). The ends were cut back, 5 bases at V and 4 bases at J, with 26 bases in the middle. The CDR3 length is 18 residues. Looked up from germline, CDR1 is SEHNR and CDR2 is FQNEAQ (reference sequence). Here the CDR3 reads CASSHSGLEGVVGETQYF. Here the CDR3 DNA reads TGTGCCAGCAGCCATAGCGGGCTAGAGGGGGTCGTTGGAGAGACCCAGTACTTC. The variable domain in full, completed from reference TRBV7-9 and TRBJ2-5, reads DTGVSQNPRHKITKRGQNVTFRCDPISEHNRLYWYRQTLGQGPEFLTYFQNEAQLEKSRLLSDRFSAERPKGSFSTLEIQRTEQGDSAMYLCASSHSGLEGVVGETQYFGPGTRLLVL.

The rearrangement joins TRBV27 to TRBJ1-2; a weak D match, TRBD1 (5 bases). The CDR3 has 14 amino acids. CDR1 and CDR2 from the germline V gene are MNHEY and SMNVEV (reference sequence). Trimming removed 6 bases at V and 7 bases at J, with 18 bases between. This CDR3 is CASRQGLWATGYTF. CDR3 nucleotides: TGTGCCAGCAGGCAGGGACTCTGGGCCACTGGCTACACCTTC.

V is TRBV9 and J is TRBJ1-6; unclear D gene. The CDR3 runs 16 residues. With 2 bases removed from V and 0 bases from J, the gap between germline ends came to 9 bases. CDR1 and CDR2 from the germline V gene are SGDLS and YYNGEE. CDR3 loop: CASSVDTSSYNSPLHF. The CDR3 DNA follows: TGTGCCAGCAGCGTTGATACCAGCTCCTATAATTCACCCCTCCACTTT.

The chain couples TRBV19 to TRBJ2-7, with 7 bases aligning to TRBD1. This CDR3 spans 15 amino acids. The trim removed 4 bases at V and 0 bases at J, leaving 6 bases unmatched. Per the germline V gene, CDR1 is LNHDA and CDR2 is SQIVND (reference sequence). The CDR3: CASSTTWDSSYEQYF. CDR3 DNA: TGTGCCAGTAGTACTACCTGGGACAGCTCCTACGAGCAGTACTTC.

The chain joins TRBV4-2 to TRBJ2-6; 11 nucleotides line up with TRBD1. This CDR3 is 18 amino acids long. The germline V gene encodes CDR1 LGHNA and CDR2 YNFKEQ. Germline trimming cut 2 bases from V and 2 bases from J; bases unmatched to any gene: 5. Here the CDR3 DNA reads TGTGCCAGCAGCCAATTACCGGGACAGGGGGCTGGGGCCAACGTCCTGACTTTC. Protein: CASSQLPGQGAGANVLTF.

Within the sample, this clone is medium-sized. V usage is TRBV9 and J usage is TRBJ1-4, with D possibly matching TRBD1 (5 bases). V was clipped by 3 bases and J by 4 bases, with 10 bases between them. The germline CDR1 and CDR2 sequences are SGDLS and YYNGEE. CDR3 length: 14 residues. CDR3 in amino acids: CASSAPGVNEKLFF. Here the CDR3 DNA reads TGTGCCAGCAGCGCTCCGGGGGTTAATGAAAAACTGTTTTTT.

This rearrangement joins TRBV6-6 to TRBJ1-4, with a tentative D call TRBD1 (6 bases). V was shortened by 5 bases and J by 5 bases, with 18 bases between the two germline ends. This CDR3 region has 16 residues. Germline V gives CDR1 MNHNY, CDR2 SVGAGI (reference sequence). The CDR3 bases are TGTGCCAGCAGTCCCACTGGACGAAGGGGGAATGAAAAACTGTTTTTT. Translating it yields CASSPTGRRGNEKLFF.

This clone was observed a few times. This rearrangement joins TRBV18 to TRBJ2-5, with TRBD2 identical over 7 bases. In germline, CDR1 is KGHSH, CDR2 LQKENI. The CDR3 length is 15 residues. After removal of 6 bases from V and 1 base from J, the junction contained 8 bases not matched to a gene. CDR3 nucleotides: TGTGCCAGCTCCCCCCTAAGCGGGGCCCAAGAGACCCAGTACTTC. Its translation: CASSPLSGAQETQYF.

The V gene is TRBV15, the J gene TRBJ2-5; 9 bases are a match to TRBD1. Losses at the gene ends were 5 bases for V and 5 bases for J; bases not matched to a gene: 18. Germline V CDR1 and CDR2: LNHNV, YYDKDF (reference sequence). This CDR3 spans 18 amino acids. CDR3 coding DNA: TGTGCCACCAGCCCTAAAGTAGGGACAGGGTCTAGTTACGAGACCCAGTACTTC. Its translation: CATSPKVGTGSSYETQYF.

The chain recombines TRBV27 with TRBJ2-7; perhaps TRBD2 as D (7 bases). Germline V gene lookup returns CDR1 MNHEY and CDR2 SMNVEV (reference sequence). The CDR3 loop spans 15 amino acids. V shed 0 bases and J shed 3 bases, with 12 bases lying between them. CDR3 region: CASSLSGGGSYEQYF. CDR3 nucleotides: TGTGCCAGCAGTTTATCGGGGGGCGGGAGCTACGAGCAGTACTTC.

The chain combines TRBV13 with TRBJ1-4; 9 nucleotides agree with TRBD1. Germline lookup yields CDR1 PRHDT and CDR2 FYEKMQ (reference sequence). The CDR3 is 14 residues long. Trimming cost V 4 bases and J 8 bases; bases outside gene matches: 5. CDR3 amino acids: CASSWGQGEEKLFF. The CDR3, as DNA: TGTGCCAGCAGCTGGGGACAGGGAGAGGAAAAACTGTTTTTT.

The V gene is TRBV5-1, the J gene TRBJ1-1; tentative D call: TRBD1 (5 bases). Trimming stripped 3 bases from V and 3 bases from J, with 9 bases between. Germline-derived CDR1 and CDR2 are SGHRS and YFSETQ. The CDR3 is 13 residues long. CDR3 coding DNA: TGCGCCAGCAGCTCCAGGGTTGACACTGAAGCTTTCTTT. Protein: CASSSRVDTEAFF.

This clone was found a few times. The CDR3 DNA sequence: TGTGCCTGGAGACAGGGAAACTATGGCTACACCTTC. It specifies CAWRQGNYGYTF. The chain carries TRBV30 and TRBJ1-2; a possible D gene is TRBD1 (6 bases). This CDR3 comprises 12 residues. Germline V CDR1 and CDR2: GTSNPN, SVGIG (reference sequence). With 3 bases removed from V and 2 bases from J, the gap between germline ends came to 7 bases. Based on the CDR3 plus reference TRBV30 and TRBJ1-2, the full variable domain is SQTIHQWPATLVQPVGSPLSLECTVEGTSNPNLYWYRQAAGRGLQLLFYSVGIGQISSEVPQNLSASRPQDRQFILSSKKLLLSDSGFYLCAWRQGNYGYTFGSGTRLTVV.

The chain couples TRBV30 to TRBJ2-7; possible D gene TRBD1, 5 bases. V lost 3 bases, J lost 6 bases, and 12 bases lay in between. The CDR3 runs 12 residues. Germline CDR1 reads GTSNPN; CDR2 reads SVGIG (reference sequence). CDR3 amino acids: CAWRGRGGEQYF. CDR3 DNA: TGTGCCTGGAGGGGTAGGGGTGGCGAGCAGTACTTC.

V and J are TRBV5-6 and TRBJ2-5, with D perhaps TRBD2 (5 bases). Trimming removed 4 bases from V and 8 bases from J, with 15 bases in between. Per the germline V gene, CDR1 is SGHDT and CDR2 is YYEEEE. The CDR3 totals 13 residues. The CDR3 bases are TGTGCCAGCAGCGCCTCCGTGGGAGAAACCCAGTACTTC. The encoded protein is CASSASVGETQYF.